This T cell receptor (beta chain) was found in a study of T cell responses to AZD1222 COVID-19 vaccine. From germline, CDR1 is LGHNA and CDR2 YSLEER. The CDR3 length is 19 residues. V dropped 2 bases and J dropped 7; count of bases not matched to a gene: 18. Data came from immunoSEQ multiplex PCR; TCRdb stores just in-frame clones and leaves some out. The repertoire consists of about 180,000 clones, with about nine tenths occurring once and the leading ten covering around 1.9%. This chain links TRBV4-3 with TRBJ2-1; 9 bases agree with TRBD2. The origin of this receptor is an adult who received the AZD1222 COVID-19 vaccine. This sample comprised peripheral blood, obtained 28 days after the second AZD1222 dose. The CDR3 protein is CASSQKIPSVAGAQNEQFF. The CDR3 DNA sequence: TGCGCCAGCAGCCAAAAAATACCGTCTGTAGCGGGGGCACAGAATGAGCAGTTCTTC.